The text below deals with one T cell receptor beta chain. Its antigen is still unknown. The sample comes from a study of chemoradiotherapy in HPV16-positive cancers. Notes on the study in general: Functional assays defining HPV-specific T cells used only a couple of HPV16-positive patients.

The protocol was immunoSEQ multiplex PCR, while the TCRdb copy is restricted to in-frame clones and leaves out a portion. The table lists 30,000 to 40,000 clones, around 80% of them singletons. Germline V lookup: CDR1 MNHNS, CDR2 SASEGT. V lost 2 bases and J 4 bases, leaving 10 bases between the germline ends. The CDR3 has 14 amino acids. Sequences were derived from blood, sampled from a patient who underwent chemoradiotherapy. The receptor's source is a human donor with HPV-associated anogenital cancer. The chain has TRBV6-1 and TRBJ2-3, with TRBD2 as a possible D gene (7 bases). The CDR3 protein is CASSEQGRADTQYF. The CDR3 nucleotides are TGTGCCAGCAGTGAACAGGGGAGGGCAGATACGCAGTATTTT.